This T cell receptor (beta chain) was obtained from a study of blood T cell repertoires in COVID-19. Study as a whole: COVID-19 samples, acute and convalescent, were from the United States, Italy and Spain. In each case, the material was cDNA or gDNA derived from T cells, B-cell-depleted T cells, or PBMCs.

In the original processing: The authors estimated nucleated cell counts from reference gene primer amplification. Method: immunoSEQ multiplex PCR; TCRdb's copy keeps in-frame clones and lacks some. The V and J calls and clone size were taken over from that table, and D and trimming were inferred from the DNA. There are about 170,000 clones in the sample; 85% occur only once, and 2.5% to 4% lies in the top ten. CDR1 WSHSY and CDR2 SAAADI come from the germline V gene. The CDR3 loop spans 14 amino acids. V shed 2 bases and J 7 bases; nucleotides not matched to a gene: 5. The specimen was peripheral blood. The chain carries TRBV10-2 and TRBJ1-5; 7 bases line up with TRBD1. This receptor was taken from a human donor with acute or convalescent COVID-19. The donor label of this sample is uncertain. CDR3: CASSEAGGGQPQHF. The CDR3 DNA sequence: TGCGCCAGCAGTGAGGCAGGGGGAGGCCAGCCCCAGCATTTT.